This TCR beta chain derives from a study of identical twins. The cDNA had a unique molecular identifier and a template-switch universal primer site. TCRdb itself ran the 5' RACE reads through MiXCR, one entry per CDR3 protein. The data hold approximately 1.8 million distinct CDR3 sequences, with roughly a third observed a single time. Germline assignment: CDR1 DFQATT and CDR2 SNEGSKA (reference sequence). V lost 0 bases, J lost 1 base, and 12 bases lay in between. The CDR3 is 15 residues long. The origin of this receptor is a newborn girl in good health. The sequencing sample was made of cord blood. The chain links TRBV20-1 to TRBJ2-5; a weak D match, TRBD1 (6 bases). This CDR3 reads CSAREGQTAQETQYF. The CDR3 DNA reads TGCAGTGCTAGAGAAGGACAGACCGCCCAAGAGACCCAGTACTTC.